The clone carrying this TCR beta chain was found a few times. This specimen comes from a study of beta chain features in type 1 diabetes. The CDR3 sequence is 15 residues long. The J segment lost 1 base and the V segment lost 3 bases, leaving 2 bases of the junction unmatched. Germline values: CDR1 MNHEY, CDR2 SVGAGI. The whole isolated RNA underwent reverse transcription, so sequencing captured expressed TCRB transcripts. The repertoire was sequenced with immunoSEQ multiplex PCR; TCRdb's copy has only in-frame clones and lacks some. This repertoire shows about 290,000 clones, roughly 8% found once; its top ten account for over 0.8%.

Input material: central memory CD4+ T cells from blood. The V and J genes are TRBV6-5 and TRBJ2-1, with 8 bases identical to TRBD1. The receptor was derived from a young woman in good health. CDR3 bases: TGTGCCAGCAGTTATACAGGGGGATCCTACAATGAGCAGTTCTTC. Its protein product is CASSYTGGSYNEQFF.